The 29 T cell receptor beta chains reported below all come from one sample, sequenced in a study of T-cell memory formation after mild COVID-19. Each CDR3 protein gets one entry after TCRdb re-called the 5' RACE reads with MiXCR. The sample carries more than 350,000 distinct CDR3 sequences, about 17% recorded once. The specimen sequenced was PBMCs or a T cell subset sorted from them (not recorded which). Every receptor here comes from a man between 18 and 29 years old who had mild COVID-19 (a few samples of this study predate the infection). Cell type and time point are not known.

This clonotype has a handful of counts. Here the CDR3 reads CASSSGTGGYTNTGELFF. The CDR3 DNA sequence: TGTGCCAGCAGCTCCGGGACAGGGGGATACACGAACACCGGGGAGCTGTTTTTT. V gene TRBV7-9 combines with J gene TRBJ2-2; 11 nucleotides line up with TRBD1. Per germline, CDR1 SEHNR and CDR2 FQNEAQ (reference sequence). This CDR3 contains 18 residues. J gave up 0 bases and V 4 bases, and 7 bases lay outside the gene matches.

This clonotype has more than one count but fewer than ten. CDR3 sequence: CSVGVGRTEAFF. DNA of the CDR3: TGCAGCGTTGGGGTAGGGAGGACTGAAGCTTTCTTT. The V call is TRBV29-1, the J call TRBJ1-1; D unresolved. The V and J ends lost 4 bases and 5 bases respectively, with 11 bases between them. CDR1 is SQVTM and CDR2 is ANQGSEA in the germline V gene. This CDR3 is built from 12 residues.

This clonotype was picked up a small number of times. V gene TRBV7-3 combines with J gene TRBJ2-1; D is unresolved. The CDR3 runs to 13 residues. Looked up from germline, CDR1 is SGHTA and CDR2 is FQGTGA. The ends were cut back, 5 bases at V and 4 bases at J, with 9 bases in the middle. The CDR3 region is CASSKRAYNEQFF. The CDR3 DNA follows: TGTGCCAGCAGCAAGAGAGCTTACAATGAGCAGTTCTTC.

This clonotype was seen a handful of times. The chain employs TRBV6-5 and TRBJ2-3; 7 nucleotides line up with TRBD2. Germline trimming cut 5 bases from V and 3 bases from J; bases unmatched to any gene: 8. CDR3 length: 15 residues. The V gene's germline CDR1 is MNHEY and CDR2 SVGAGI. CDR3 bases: TGTGCCAGCAGTAAAAGGACCGGGGGGACAGATACGCAGTATTTT. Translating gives CASSKRTGGTDTQYF.

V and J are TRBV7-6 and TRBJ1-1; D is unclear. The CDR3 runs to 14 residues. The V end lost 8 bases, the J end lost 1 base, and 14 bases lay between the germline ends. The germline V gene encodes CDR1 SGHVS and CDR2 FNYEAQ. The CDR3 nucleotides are TGTGCCAGCGGCCCGGGTCCGGGGAACACTGAAGCTTTCTTT. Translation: CASGPGPGNTEAFF.

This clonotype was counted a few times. The CDR3 nucleotides are TGTGCCAGCAGCTTAGTCGACAGGGCGGTCCAAGAGACCCAGTACTTC. Amino acid sequence: CASSLVDRAVQETQYF. The rearrangement links TRBV7-2 to TRBJ2-5, with 7 bases matching TRBD1. V was clipped by 1 base and J by 1 base; unmatched bases: 6. CDR1 is SGHTA and CDR2 is FQGNSA in the germline V gene. There are 16 residues in the CDR3. Based on the CDR3 plus reference TRBV7-2 and TRBJ2-5, the full variable domain is GAGVSQSPSNKVTEKGKDVELRCDPISGHTALYWYRQSLGQGLEFLIYFQGNSAPDKSGLPSDRFSAERTGGSVSTLTIQRTQQEDSAVYLCASSLVDRAVQETQYFGPGTRLLVL.

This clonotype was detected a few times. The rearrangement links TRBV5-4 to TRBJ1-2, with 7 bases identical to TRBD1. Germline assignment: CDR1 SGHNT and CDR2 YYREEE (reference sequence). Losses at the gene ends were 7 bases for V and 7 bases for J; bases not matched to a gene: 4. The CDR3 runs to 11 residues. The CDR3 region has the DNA TGTGCCAGCGCGACAGGGTCTGGCTACACCTTC. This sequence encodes CASATGSGYTF.

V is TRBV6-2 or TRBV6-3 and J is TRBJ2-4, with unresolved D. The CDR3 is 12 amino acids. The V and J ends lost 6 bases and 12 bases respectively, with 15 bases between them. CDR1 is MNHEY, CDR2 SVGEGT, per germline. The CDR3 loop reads CASSPGQLTQYF. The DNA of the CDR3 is TGTGCCAGCAGCCCAGGCCAGCTGACTCAGTACTTC.

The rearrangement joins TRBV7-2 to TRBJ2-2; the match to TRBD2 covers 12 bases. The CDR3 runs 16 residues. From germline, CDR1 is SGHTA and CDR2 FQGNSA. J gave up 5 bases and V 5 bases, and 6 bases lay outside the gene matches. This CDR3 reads CASSLWTSGETGELFF. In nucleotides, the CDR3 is TGTGCCAGCAGCCTCTGGACTAGCGGGGAGACCGGGGAGCTGTTTTTT.

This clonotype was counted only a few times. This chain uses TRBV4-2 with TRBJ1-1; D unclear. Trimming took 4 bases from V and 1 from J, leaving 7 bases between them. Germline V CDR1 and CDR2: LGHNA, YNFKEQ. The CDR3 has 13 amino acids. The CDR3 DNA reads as TGTGCCAGCAGCCCACAAGAGAACACTGAAGCTTTCTTT. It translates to CASSPQENTEAFF.

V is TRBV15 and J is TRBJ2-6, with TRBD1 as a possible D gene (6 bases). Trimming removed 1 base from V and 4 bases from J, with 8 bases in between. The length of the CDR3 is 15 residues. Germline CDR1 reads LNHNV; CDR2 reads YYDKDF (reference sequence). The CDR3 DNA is TGTGCCACCAGCAGAGTGGGGGCCGGGGCCAACGTCCTGACTTTC. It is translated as CATSRVGAGANVLTF.

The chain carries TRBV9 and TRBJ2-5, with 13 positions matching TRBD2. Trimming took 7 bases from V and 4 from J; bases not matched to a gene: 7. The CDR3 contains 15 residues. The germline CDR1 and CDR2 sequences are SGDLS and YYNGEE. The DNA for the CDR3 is TGTGCCAGCGGAGTCGGGACTAGCGGGGTAGAGACCCAGTACTTC. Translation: CASGVGTSGVETQYF.

In DNA form, the CDR3 reads TGTGCCACCAGCAGAGAGGGACTATCCCTCTACGAGCAGTACTTC. This gives the protein CATSREGLSLYEQYF. J is TRBJ2-7 and V is TRBV15, with 7 bases fitting TRBD2. V lost 0 bases to trimming and J lost 3 bases; unmatched junction nucleotides: 5. The CDR3 has 15 residues. Germline CDR1 and CDR2: LNHNV and YYDKDF (reference sequence).

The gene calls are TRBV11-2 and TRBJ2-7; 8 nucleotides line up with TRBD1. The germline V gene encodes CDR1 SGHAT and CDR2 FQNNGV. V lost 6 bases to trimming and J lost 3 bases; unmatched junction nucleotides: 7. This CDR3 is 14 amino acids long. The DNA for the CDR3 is TGTGCCAGCAGGAGACCCGGGACAGGCTACGAGCAGTACGTC. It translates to CASRRPGTGYEQYV.

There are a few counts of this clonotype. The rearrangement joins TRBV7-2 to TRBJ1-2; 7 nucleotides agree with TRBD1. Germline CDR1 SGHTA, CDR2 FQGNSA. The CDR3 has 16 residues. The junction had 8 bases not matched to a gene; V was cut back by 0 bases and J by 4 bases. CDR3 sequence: CASSLAEGALSYGYTF. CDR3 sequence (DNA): TGTGCCAGCAGCTTAGCCGAGGGGGCGCTTAGCTATGGCTACACCTTC.

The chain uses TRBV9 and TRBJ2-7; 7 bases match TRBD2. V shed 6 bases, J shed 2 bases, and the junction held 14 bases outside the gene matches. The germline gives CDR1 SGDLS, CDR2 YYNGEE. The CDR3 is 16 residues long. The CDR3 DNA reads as TGTGCCAGCACCCCCAAGTCTGGGGGGGGGGCCTACGAGCAGTACTTC. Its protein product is CASTPKSGGGAYEQYF.

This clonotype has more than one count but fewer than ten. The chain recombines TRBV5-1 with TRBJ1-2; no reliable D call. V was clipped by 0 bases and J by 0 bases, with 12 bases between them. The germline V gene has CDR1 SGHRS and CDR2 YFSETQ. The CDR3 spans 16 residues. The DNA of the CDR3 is TGCGCCAGCAGCTTGGACCTCGGGTCAGCTAACTATGGCTACACCTTC. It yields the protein CASSLDLGSANYGYTF.

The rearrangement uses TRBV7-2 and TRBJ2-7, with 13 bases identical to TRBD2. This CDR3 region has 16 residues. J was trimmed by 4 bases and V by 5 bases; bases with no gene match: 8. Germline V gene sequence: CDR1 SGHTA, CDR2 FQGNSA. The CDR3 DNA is TGTGCCAGCAGCACCGGACTAGCGGGGGTTGGTTACGAGCAGTACTTC. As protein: CASSTGLAGVGYEQYF.

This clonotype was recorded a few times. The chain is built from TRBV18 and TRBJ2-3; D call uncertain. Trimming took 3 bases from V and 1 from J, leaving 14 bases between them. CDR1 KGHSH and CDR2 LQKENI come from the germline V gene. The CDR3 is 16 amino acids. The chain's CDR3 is CASSPTPPWGTDTQYF. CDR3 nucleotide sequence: TGTGCCAGCTCACCGACCCCACCCTGGGGCACAGATACGCAGTATTTT.

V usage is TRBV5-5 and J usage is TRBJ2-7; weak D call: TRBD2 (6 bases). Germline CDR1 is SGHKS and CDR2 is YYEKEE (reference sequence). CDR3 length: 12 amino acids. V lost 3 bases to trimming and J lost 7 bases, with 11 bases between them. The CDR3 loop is CASSSVRGEQYV. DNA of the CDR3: TGTGCCAGCAGCTCCGTCCGGGGGGAGCAGTACGTC.

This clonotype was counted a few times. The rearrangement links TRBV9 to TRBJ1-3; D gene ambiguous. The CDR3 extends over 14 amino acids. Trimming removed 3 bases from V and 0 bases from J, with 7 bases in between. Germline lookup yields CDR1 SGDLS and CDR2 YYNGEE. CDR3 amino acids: CASSALSSGNTIYF. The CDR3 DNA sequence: TGTGCCAGCAGCGCCCTTAGCTCTGGAAACACCATATATTTT.

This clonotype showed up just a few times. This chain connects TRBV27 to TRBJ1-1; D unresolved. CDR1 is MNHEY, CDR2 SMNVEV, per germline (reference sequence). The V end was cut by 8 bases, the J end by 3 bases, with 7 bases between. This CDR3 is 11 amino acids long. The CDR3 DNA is TGTGCCAGCTACAGTCACACTGAAGCTTTCTTT. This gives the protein CASYSHTEAFF.

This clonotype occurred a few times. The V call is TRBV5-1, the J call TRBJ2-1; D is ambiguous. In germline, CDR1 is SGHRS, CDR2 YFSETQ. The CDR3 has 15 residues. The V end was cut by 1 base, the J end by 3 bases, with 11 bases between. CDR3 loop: CASSLFSFDYNEQFF. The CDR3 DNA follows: TGCGCCAGCAGCTTGTTCTCCTTTGACTACAATGAGCAGTTCTTC.

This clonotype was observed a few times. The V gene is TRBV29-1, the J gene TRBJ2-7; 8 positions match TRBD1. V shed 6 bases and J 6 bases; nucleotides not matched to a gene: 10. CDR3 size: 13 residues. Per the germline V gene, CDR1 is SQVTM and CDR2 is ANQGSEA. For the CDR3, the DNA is TGCAGCGTCAGGACAGGGCCAGGTTCCGAGCAGTACGTC. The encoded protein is CSVRTGPGSEQYV.

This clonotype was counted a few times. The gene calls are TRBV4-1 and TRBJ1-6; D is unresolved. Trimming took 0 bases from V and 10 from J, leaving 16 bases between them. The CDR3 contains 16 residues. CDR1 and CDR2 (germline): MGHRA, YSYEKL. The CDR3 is CASSQDPGGSASPLHF. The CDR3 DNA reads TGCGCCAGCAGCCAAGATCCCGGAGGCTCCGCATCACCCCTCCACTTT.

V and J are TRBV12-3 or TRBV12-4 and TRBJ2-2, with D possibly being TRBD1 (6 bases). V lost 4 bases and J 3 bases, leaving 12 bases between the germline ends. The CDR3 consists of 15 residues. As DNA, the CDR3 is TGTGCCAGCAGTTCCGGAGAGGGGGACACCGGGGAGCTGTTTTTT. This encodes CASSSGEGDTGELFF.

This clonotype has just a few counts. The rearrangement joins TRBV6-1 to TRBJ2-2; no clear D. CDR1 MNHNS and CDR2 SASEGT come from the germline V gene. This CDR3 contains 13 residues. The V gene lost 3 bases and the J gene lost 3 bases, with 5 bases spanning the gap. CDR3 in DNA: TGTGCCAGCAGTGACTTTTACACCGGGGAGCTGTTTTTT. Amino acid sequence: CASSDFYTGELFF.

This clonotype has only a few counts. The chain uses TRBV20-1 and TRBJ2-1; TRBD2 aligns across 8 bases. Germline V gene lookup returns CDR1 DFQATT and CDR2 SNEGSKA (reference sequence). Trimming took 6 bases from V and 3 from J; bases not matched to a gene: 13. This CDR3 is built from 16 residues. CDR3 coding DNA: TGCAGTGCCGGGCGGACCCGGGGGGGCATCTACAATGAGCAGTTCTTC. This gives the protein CSAGRTRGGIYNEQFF.

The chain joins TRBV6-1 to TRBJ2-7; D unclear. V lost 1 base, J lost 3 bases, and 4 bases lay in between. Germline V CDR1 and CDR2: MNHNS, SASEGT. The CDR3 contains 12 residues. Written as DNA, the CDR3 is TGTGCCAGCAGTGAAGGGGTCTACGAGCAGTACGTC. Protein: CASSEGVYEQYV.